The present T cell receptor beta chain was sequenced within a study of regulatory T cells in long-lasting Graves disease. The overall study: For a period under 3 months, newly diagnosed Graves' patients had taken antithyroid drugs.

Investigators prepared the TCR beta libraries by applying iRepertoire HTBI primers and Arm-PCR of CDR3 regions. One entry per CDR3 protein results from TCRdb running MiXCR on the multiplex PCR reads. The repertoire holds 400,000 to 650,000 distinct CDR3 sequences, with about 16% as singletons. The sample's time point: newly diagnosed GD, antithyroid drugs for less than 3 months. Scientists built the TCR library using RNA that was extracted from PBMCs. This clonotype showed up many times. Antigen: not known. General study findings and limits: Persistent disease favored TRBV28, TRBJ1-2 and TRBJ2-5.

This CDR3 region has 16 residues. The V and J ends lost 3 bases and 0 bases respectively, with 13 bases between them. The germline CDR1 and CDR2 sequences are SGDLS and YYNGEE. Another study also made use of these data, one on T cells in Graves' hyperthyroidism and ophthalmopathy. That work adds: The hyperthyroidism was newly diagnosed and had lasted under 2 months; the patients were aged 18 to 65. The HTBI primer set was used in a first-round RT-PCR of the TCR CDR3.

The rearrangement uses TRBV9 and TRBJ2-1, with D uncertain. This receptor was taken from a woman in her forties or fifties with Graves disease. Material: peripheral blood mononuclear cells (PBMCs), obtained at new diagnosis, from a patient treated with antithyroid drugs. CDR3 DNA: TGTGCCAGCAGCGAGGACGGGTTGAGCTCCTACAATGAGCAGTTCTTC. This encodes CASSEDGLSSYNEQFF.